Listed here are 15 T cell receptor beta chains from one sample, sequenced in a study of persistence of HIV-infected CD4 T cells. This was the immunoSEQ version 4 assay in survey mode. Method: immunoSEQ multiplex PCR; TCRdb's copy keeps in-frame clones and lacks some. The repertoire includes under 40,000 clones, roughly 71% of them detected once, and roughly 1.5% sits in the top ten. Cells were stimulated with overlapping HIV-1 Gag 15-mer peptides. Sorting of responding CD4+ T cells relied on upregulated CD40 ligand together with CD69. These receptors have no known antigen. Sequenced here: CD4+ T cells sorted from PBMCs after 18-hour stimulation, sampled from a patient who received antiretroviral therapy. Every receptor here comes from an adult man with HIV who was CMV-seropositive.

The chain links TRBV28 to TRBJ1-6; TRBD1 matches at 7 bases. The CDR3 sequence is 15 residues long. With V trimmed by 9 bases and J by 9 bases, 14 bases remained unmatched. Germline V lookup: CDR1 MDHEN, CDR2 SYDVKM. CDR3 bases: TGTGCCAGTAACCAACCAGGGGGGGCCGGTTCACCCCTCCACTTT. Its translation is CASNQPGGAGSPLHF.

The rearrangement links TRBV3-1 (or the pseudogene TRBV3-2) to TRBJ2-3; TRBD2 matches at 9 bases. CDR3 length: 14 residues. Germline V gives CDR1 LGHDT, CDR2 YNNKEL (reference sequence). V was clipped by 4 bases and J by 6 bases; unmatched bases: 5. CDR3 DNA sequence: TGTGCCAGCAGCCGGAGCGGGGGGAGGGATACGCAGTATTTT. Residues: CASSRSGGRDTQYF.

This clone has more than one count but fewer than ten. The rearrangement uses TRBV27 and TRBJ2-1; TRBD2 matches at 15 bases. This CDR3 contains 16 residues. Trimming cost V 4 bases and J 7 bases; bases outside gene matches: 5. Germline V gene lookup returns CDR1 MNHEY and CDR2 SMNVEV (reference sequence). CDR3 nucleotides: TGTGCCAGCAGTTCCGGACTAGCGGGGGGGCGAAATGAGCAGTTCTTC. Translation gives CASSSGLAGGRNEQFF.

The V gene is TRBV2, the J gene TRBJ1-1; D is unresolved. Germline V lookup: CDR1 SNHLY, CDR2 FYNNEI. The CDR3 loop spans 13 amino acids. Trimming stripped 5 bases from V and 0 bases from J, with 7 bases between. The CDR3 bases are TGTGCCAGCAGTACAGACCTGAACACTGAAGCTTTCTTT. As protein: CASSTDLNTEAFF.

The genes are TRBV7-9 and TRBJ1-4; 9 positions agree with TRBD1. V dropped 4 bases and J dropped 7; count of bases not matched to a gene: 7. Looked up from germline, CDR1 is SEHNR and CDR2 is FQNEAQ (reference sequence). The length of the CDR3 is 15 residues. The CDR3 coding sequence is TGTGCCAGCAGCTCAACAGGGGGCGAGGGTGAAAAACTGTTTTTT. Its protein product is CASSSTGGEGEKLFF.

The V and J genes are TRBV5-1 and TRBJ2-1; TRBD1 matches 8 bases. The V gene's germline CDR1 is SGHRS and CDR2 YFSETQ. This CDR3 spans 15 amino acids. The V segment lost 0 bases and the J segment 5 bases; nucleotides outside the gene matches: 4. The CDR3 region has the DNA TGCGCCAGCAGCTTGGCCTTGGGACAGGACAATGAGCAGTTCTTC. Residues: CASSLALGQDNEQFF.

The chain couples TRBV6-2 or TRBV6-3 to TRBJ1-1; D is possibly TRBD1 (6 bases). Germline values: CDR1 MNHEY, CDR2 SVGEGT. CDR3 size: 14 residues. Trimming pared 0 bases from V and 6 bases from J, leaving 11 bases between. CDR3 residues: CASSYSGGRAEAFF. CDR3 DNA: TGTGCCAGCAGTTACTCGGGGGGGCGGGCTGAAGCTTTCTTT.

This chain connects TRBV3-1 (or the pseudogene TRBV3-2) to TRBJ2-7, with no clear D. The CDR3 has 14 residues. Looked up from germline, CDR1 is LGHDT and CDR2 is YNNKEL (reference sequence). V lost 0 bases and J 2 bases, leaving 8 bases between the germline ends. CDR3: CASSQEVFAYEQYF. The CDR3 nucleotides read TGTGCCAGCAGCCAAGAGGTCTTCGCCTACGAGCAGTACTTC.

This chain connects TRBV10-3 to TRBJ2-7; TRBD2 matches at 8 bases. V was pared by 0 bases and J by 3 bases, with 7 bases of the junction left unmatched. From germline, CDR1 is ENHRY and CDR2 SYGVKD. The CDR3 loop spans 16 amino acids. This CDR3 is CAISESTSGGGYEQYF. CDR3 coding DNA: TGTGCCATCAGTGAGTCGACAAGCGGGGGTGGCTACGAGCAGTACTTC.

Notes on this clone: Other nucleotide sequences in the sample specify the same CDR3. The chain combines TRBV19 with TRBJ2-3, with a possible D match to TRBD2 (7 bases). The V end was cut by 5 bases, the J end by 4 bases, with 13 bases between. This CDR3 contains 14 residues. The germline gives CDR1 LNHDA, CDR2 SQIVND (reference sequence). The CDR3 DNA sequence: TGTGCCAGTAGTCGAAGGGGGGGCGCAGATACGCAGTATTTT. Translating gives CASSRRGGADTQYF.

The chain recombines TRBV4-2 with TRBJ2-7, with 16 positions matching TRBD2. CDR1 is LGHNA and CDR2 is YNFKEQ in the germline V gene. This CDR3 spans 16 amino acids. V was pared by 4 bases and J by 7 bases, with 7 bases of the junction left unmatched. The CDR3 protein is CASSPGTSGGAREQYF. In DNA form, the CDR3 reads TGTGCCAGCAGCCCGGGGACTAGCGGGGGGGCCAGAGAGCAGTACTTC.

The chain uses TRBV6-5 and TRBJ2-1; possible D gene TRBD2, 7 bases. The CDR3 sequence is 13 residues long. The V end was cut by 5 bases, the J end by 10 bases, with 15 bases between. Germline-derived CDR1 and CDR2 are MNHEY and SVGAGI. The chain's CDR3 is CASSLRGGDEQFF. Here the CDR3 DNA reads TGTGCCAGCAGTCTTCGAGGGGGGGACGAGCAGTTCTTC.

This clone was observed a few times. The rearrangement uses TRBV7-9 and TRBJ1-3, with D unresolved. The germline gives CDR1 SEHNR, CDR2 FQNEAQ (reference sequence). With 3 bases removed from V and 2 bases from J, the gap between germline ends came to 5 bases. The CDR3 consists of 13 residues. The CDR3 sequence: CASSLHTGNTIYF. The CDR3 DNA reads TGTGCCAGCAGCTTGCACACTGGAAACACCATATATTTT. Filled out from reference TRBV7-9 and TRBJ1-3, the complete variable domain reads DTGVSQNPRHKITKRGQNVTFRCDPISEHNRLYWYRQTLGQGPEFLTYFQNEAQLEKSRLLSDRFSAERPKGSFSTLEIQRTEQGDSAMYLCASSLHTGNTIYFGEGSWLTVV.

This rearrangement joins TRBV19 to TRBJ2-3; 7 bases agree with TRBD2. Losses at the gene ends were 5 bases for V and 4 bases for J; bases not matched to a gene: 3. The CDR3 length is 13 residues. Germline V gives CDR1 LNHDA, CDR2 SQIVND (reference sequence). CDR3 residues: CASSVGLADTQYF. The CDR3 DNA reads TGTGCCAGTAGTGTCGGACTAGCAGATACGCAGTATTTT.

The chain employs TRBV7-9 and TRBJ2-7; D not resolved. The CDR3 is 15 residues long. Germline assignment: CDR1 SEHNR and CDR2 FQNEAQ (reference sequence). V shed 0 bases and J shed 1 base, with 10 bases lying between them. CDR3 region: CASSLASAGSYEQYF. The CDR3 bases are TGTGCCAGCAGCTTAGCGTCCGCCGGGTCCTACGAGCAGTACTTC.